Sequencing of this T cell receptor beta chain was carried out in a study of CD8 T cells in ankylosing spondylitis. This clonotype has more than one count but fewer than ten. Its antigen is unidentified. Study-level points and caveats: Disease-linked clones had a CD8+ phenotype and relatively low frequency in peripheral blood. The study identified a TCR beta motif of several highly homologous variants that appeared characteristic of ankylosing spondylitis blood.

One entry per CDR3 protein, called by TCRdb with MiXCR from the 5' RACE reads. The sample records approximately 500,000 distinct CDR3 sequences, 10% to 15% being singletons. CDR3 length equals 15 residues. The junction had 6 bases not matched to a gene; V was cut back by 3 bases and J by 4 bases. The rearrangement uses TRBV12-3 or TRBV12-4 and TRBJ2-1; 7 positions match TRBD2. The TCR originated in a male donor with ankylosing spondylitis. Input material: blood, either unsorted or a sorted T cell fraction (not recorded which). CDR3 region: CASSLSGKGYNEQFF. The CDR3 coding sequence is TGTGCCAGCAGTTTGAGCGGGAAGGGGTACAATGAGCAGTTCTTC.